This T cell receptor (beta chain) was retrieved from a study of blood T cell repertoires in COVID-19. About the research overall: Sites across the United States, Italy and Spain contributed samples from acute and convalescent COVID-19.

Participants were aged about 18 to 90 years, lived in over 20 US areas, and enrolled virtually. Participants' reported clinical history set cohort assignment. The CDR3 consists of 12 residues. Between the trimmed V and J ends, which lost 4 bases and 5 bases, there was a span of 6 bases. Germline V lookup: CDR1 MDHEN, CDR2 SYDVKM. Methods used by the authors: Nucleated cell number was recorded as an estimate derived from reference gene primer amplification. TCRdb's table, derived via immunoSEQ multiplex PCR, lists solely in-frame clones and lacks some. V and J calls and clone size are given by that table; D and trimming were obtained from the DNA. The repertoire has about 430,000 clones, approximately 90% of them found once; the top ten carry approximately 1.5%.

The rearrangement links TRBV28 to TRBJ2-1, with D possibly TRBD2 on 5 matching bases. This receptor was identified in a young woman who had been exposed to COVID-19. Sequencing was carried out using PBMCs or T cells enriched from blood (not recorded which). CDR3 region: CASSWTHNEQFF. The CDR3 coding sequence is TGTGCCAGCAGTTGGACTCACAATGAGCAGTTCTTC.